A single sample is the source of the 25 T cell receptor beta chains below, sequenced in a study of T cell responses to AZD1222 COVID-19 vaccine. The assay was immunoSEQ multiplex PCR, and TCRdb's table has in-frame clones only and misses some. The repertoire holds fewer than 150,000 clones, with roughly 84% as singletons. Sequences were derived from peripheral blood, sampled on day 0 of AZD1222 vaccination. These receptor sequences come from an adult in good health.

The CDR3 nucleotides read TGTGCCAGCAGCTTAGCGGGGCTAGGGACTCCCCTCCGGGAGCTGTTTTTT. It specifies CASSLAGLGTPLRELFF. This chain links TRBV7-9 with TRBJ2-2, with TRBD2 as a possible D gene (6 bases). Per germline, CDR1 SEHNR and CDR2 FQNEAQ (reference sequence). The germline V and J ends were trimmed by 0 bases and 9 bases, with 20 bases remaining between them. The CDR3 runs to 17 residues.

The chain has TRBV5-1 and TRBJ1-2, with unresolved D. Germline CDR1 SGHRS, CDR2 YFSETQ. V shed 2 bases and J shed 3 bases, with 5 bases lying between them. This CDR3 is 12 amino acids long. The CDR3 protein is CASSFGDYGYTF. The CDR3 nucleotides are TGCGCCAGCAGCTTCGGGGACTATGGCTACACCTTC. The full variable domain, its missing parts supplied by reference TRBV5-1 and TRBJ1-2, is KAGVTQTPRYLIKTRGQQVTLSCSPISGHRSVSWYQQTPGQGLQFLFEYFSETQRNKGNFPGRFSGRQFSNSRSEMNVSTLELGDSALYLCASSFGDYGYTFGSGTRLTVV.

The chain couples TRBV18 to TRBJ2-3; D remains unclear. The CDR3 runs 12 residues. Trimming left V 4 bases short and J 6 bases short, with 8 bases between. Germline V gene sequence: CDR1 KGHSH, CDR2 LQKENI. CDR3 nucleotide sequence: TGTGCCAGCTCACTATCCGAGGATACGCAGTATTTT. Residues: CASSLSEDTQYF.

CDR3 nucleotide sequence: TGTGCCAGCAGCCCCACGCGTTCTAGCAATCAGCCCCAGCATTTT. It yields the protein CASSPTRSSNQPQHF. The chain joins TRBV28 to TRBJ1-5, with D hard to call. Germline lookup yields CDR1 MDHEN and CDR2 SYDVKM. Trimming pared 6 bases from V and 0 bases from J, leaving 12 bases between. The CDR3 contains 15 residues.

The rearrangement uses TRBV27 and TRBJ1-6; D is uncertain. Germline V CDR1 and CDR2: MNHEY, SMNVEV (reference sequence). This CDR3 is built from 15 residues. Trimming cost V 3 bases and J 2 bases, with 8 bases left between them. CDR3 sequence: CASSFQTPYNSPLHF. CDR3 DNA sequence: TGTGCCAGCAGTTTCCAGACGCCCTATAATTCACCCCTCCACTTT.

The genes are TRBV6-2 or TRBV6-3 and TRBJ2-1; D is perhaps TRBD2 (5 bases). Germline CDR1 is MNHEY and CDR2 is SVGEGT. The CDR3 sequence is 16 residues long. V was clipped by 4 bases and J by 7 bases, with 20 bases between them. CDR3 sequence (DNA): TGTGCCAGCAGTTCCATCGACAATCCAGCGGTGAATGAGCAGTTCTTC. Translated, it gives CASSSIDNPAVNEQFF.

In this sample, this clone turned up a few times. V and J are TRBV5-5 and TRBJ2-7; D is unresolved. The CDR3 totals 13 residues. Trimming removed 3 bases at V and 3 bases at J, with 10 bases between. Germline V gives CDR1 SGHKS, CDR2 YYEKEE (reference sequence). The CDR3 DNA sequence: TGTGCCAGCAGCTCCCCTGGAGTCTACGAGCAGTACTTC. Amino acid sequence: CASSSPGVYEQYF.

The chain joins TRBV4-1 to TRBJ1-4; 7 bases are a match to TRBD1. The CDR3 extends over 13 amino acids. Germline loops: CDR1 MGHRA, CDR2 YSYEKL. J gave up 10 bases and V 2 bases, and 4 bases lay outside the gene matches. CDR3 sequence (DNA): TGCGCCAGCAGCCAAACAAGGGACAGAAAACTGTTTTTT. This encodes CASSQTRDRKLFF.

The V gene is TRBV18, the J gene TRBJ1-5; D is undetermined. The CDR3 sequence is 13 residues long. Germline CDR1 KGHSH, CDR2 LQKENI. V lost 3 bases and J 4 bases, leaving 7 bases between the germline ends. This CDR3 reads CASSPQENQPQHF. CDR3 DNA sequence: TGTGCCAGCTCACCCCAGGAAAATCAGCCCCAGCATTTT.

The chain carries TRBV6-4 and TRBJ2-2; D is possibly TRBD2 (5 bases). CDR1 and CDR2 from the germline V gene are MRHNA and SNTAGT. V shed 4 bases and J shed 4 bases, with 10 bases lying between them. CDR3 size: 14 residues. The CDR3 loop is CASSAGTSTGELFF. The CDR3 region has the DNA TGTGCCAGCAGTGCCGGAACTAGCACCGGGGAGCTGTTTTTT.

This rearrangement joins TRBV4-2 to TRBJ2-5; 9 positions match TRBD2. Per germline, CDR1 LGHNA and CDR2 YNFKEQ. The CDR3 is 15 residues long. The V gene end was trimmed by 0 bases and the J gene end by 1 base; junction bases not matched to a gene: 0. CDR3 loop: CASSQERGGQETQYF. The CDR3 DNA reads TGTGCCAGCAGCCAAGAGCGGGGGGGCCAAGAGACCCAGTACTTC.

This clone was seen only once. This chain uses TRBV7-2 with TRBJ2-7; no definite D call. CDR1 and CDR2 (germline): SGHTA, FQGNSA. V lost 2 bases, J lost 6 bases, and 8 bases lay in between. The CDR3 has 12 amino acids. CDR3 coding DNA: TGTGCCAGCAGCTTACAGGTCTCCGAGCAGTACTTC. It encodes CASSLQVSEQYF.

CDR3 sequence reads: CASSPLGTGGSEQYF. The CDR3 coding sequence is TGTGCCAGCAGTCCCCTAGGGACAGGGGGAAGCGAGCAGTACTTC. The rearrangement links TRBV6-5 to TRBJ2-7, with 11 bases aligning to TRBD1. After removal of 5 bases from V and 6 bases from J, the junction contained 9 bases not matched to a gene. The CDR3 covers 15 residues. Germline CDR1 and CDR2: MNHEY and SVGAGI.

This clone was detected once. The gene calls are TRBV12-5 and TRBJ2-7; 14 positions match TRBD2. Germline V lookup: CDR1 LGHNT, CDR2 FRNRAP. Germline trimming cut 0 bases from V and 0 bases from J; bases unmatched to any gene: 13. The CDR3 loop spans 21 amino acids. The CDR3: CASGLVRLAGGPNGSSYEQYF. Written as DNA, the CDR3 is TGTGCTAGTGGTTTGGTCCGACTAGCGGGGGGGCCAAACGGCTCCTCCTACGAGCAGTACTTC.

The V call is TRBV5-1, the J call TRBJ2-7; the D call may be TRBD1 or TRBD2 (5 bases each). Germline V gene data show CDR1 as SGHRS and CDR2 as YFSETQ. V was trimmed by 4 bases and J by 2 bases, leaving 16 bases between them. The length of the CDR3 is 15 residues. The CDR3: CASSPTISGPYEQYF. Written as DNA, the CDR3 is TGCGCCAGCAGCCCAACCATTTCGGGACCCTACGAGCAGTACTTC.

The V and J genes are TRBV11-3 and TRBJ1-2; no clear D gene. Germline V gene sequence: CDR1 SGHNT, CDR2 YENEEA. This CDR3 spans 16 amino acids. V was clipped by 0 bases and J by 0 bases, with 11 bases between them. The CDR3 DNA reads TGTGCCAGCAGCTTAGATCCCGCGTCGGCTAACTATGGCTACACCTTC. Its translation is CASSLDPASANYGYTF.

The rearrangement joins TRBV7-8 to TRBJ2-2; TRBD1 matches 7 bases. This CDR3 has 15 residues. CDR1 and CDR2 (germline): SGHVS, FQNEAQ. The ends lost 2 bases at V and 3 bases at J; junction bases unmatched: 3. The CDR3 bases are TGTGCCAGCAGCTTACAACAGGGGTACACCGGGGAGCTGTTTTTT. Its protein is CASSLQQGYTGELFF.

J is TRBJ1-5 and V is TRBV19; no firm D call. The CDR3 is 13 amino acids. The V gene lost 3 bases and the J gene lost 5 bases, with 8 bases spanning the gap. The germline V gene has CDR1 LNHDA and CDR2 SQIVND (reference sequence). CDR3: CASSIFGYQPQHF. In nucleotides, the CDR3 is TGTGCCAGTAGTATCTTTGGATATCAGCCCCAGCATTTT.

The V gene is TRBV28, the J gene TRBJ2-7, with TRBD2 matching over 7 bases. CDR1 MDHEN and CDR2 SYDVKM come from the germline V gene. The V and J ends lost 7 bases and 3 bases, in that order; junction bases with no gene match: 15. CDR3 length: 16 residues. CDR3 bases: TGTGCCAGCACTTCCCGGGGAAGCGGGGTATACTACGAGCAGTACTTC. This gives the protein CASTSRGSGVYYEQYF.

The CDR3 loop reads CASSQWDRGPYNEQFF. DNA of the CDR3: TGTGCCAGCAGCCAATGGGACAGGGGGCCTTACAATGAGCAGTTCTTC. The chain joins TRBV4-2 to TRBJ2-1, with 12 nucleotides matching TRBD1. Per the germline V gene, CDR1 is LGHNA and CDR2 is YNFKEQ. The CDR3 length is 16 residues. J was trimmed by 4 bases and V by 2 bases; bases with no gene match: 3.

The rearrangement joins TRBV4-2 to TRBJ2-7; D is unresolved. The CDR3 loop spans 15 amino acids. Deletions cut 1 base from V and 0 bases from J, with 10 bases between. From germline, CDR1 is LGHNA and CDR2 YNFKEQ. This CDR3 is CASSQGLGNSYEQYF. The CDR3 DNA sequence: TGTGCCAGCAGCCAAGGGTTGGGGAACTCCTACGAGCAGTACTTC.

V and J are TRBV13 and TRBJ2-1, with D unclear. Per germline, CDR1 PRHDT and CDR2 FYEKMQ (reference sequence). V was clipped by 0 bases and J by 0 bases, with 6 bases between them. The CDR3 covers 15 residues. In DNA form, the CDR3 reads TGTGCCAGCAGCTTAGGGGGGATCTCCTACAATGAGCAGTTCTTC. Protein product: CASSLGGISYNEQFF.

The V gene is TRBV10-2, the J gene TRBJ1-2; 7 bases are shared with TRBD1. Germline CDR1 and CDR2: WSHSY and SAAADI. The CDR3 totals 16 residues. With 8 bases clipped from V and 2 bases from J, the junction kept 14 bases outside the gene matches. The chain's CDR3 is CASALNFRDSNYGYTF. The CDR3 bases are TGCGCCAGCGCGCTTAACTTCCGGGACAGCAACTATGGCTACACCTTC.

This clone came up a few times. One end of the junction varies from germline; a read error may be responsible. The chain joins TRBV2 to TRBJ1-1, with 9 bases fitting TRBD1. CDR1 and CDR2 (germline): SNHLY, FYNNEI. The CDR3 extends over 13 amino acids. This CDR3 is CASSVQQGAEAFF. The CDR3 DNA reads TGTGCCAGCAGTGTCCAACAGGGGGCTGAGGCTTTCTTT.

This clone was seen only a few times. V usage is TRBV29-1 and J usage is TRBJ2-5; maybe TRBD1 (5 bases). V was pared by 2 bases and J by 5 bases, with 6 bases between. This CDR3 is 11 amino acids long. Germline V gene sequence: CDR1 SQVTM, CDR2 ANQGSEA. CDR3 sequence: CSVEKGETQYF. The CDR3 region has the DNA TGCAGCGTTGAAAAGGGGGAGACCCAGTACTTC.